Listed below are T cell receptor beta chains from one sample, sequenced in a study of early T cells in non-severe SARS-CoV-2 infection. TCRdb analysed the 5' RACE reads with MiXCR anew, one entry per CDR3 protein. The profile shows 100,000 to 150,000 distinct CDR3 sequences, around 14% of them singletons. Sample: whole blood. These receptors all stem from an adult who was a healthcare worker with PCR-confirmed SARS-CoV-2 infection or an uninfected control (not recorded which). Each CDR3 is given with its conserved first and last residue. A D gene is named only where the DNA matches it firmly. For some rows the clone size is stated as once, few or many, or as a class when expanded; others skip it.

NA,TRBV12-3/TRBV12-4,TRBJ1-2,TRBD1,CASTGDSAFYGYTF,TGTGCCAGCACCGGGGACAGCGCTTTCTATGGCTACACCTTC
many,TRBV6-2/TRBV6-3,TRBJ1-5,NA,CASSYMYSNQPQHF,TGTGCCAGCAGTTACATGTATAGCAATCAGCCCCAGCATTTT
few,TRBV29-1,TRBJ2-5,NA,CSVEDPGVETQYF,TGCAGCGTTGAAGATCCGGGCGTGGAGACCCAGTACTTC
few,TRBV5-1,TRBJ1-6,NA,CASSEGPNNSPLHF,TGCGCCAGCAGCGAGGGACCTAATAATTCACCCCTCCACTTT
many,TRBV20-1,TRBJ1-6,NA,CSAQAGANSPLHF,TGCAGTGCTCAGGCAGGGGCTAATTCACCCCTCCACTTT
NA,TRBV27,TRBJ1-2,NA,CASRQGRDYGYTF,TGTGCCAGCAGGCAGGGACGTGACTATGGCTACACCTTC
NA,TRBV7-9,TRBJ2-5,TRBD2,CASSLKLAGGQETQYF,TGTGCCAGCAGCTTGAAACTAGCGGGGGGTCAAGAGACCCAGTACTTC
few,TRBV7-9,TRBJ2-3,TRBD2,CASSLASGANTQYF,TGTGCCAGCAGCTTGGCTAGCGGGGCGAATACGCAGTATTTT
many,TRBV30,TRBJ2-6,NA,CAWSVELSGANVLTF,TGTGCCTGGAGTGTTGAACTCTCTGGGGCCAACGTCCTGACTTTC
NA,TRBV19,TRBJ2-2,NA,CASSIKANTGELFF,TGTGCCAGTAGTATCAAGGCGAACACCGGGGAGCTGTTTTTT
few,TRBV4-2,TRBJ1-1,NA,CASSLGGRWDTEAFF,TGTGCCAGCAGCCTAGGTGGCAGGTGGGACACTGAAGCTTTCTTT
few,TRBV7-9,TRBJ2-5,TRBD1,CASRATGNSETQYF,TGTGCCAGCAGGGCGACAGGGAATTCGGAGACCCAGTACTTC
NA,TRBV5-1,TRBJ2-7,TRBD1,CASSSVGQGLYEQYF,TGCGCCAGCAGCTCGGTGGGACAGGGACTATACGAGCAGTACTTC
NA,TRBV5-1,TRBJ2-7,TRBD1,CASSSDRTVSYEQYF,TGCGCCAGCAGTTCGGACAGGACCGTATCCTACGAGCAGTACTTC
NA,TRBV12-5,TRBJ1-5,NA,CASGLGGGNQPQHF,TGTGCTAGTGGTTTAGGTGGGGGAAATCAGCCCCAGCATTTT
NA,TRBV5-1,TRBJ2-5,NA,CASSSETAKETQYF,TGCGCCAGCAGCTCTGAGACGGCAAAAGAGACCCAGTACTTC
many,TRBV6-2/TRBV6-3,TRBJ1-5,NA,CASNRQPQHF,TGTGCCAGCAATCGACAGCCCCAGCATTTT
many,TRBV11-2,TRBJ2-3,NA,CASSLERGRGAKDTQYF,TGTGCCAGCAGCTTAGAAAGGGGTCGGGGGGCCAAGGATACGCAGTATTTT
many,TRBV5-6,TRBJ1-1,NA,CASRPSVGVNTEAFF,TGTGCCAGCAGACCCAGTGTGGGGGTGAACACTGAAGCTTTCTTT
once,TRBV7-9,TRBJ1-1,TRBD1,CASSTTWDRGGTVAFF,TGTGCCAGCAGCACCACGTGGGACAGGGGGGGCACTGTAGCTTTCTTT
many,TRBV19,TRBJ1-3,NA,CASSILGGSGNTIYF,TGTGCCAGTAGTATCCTTGGGGGTTCTGGAAACACCATATATTTT
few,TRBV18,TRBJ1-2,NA,CASSPQEADGYTF,TGTGCCAGCTCACCACAGGAGGCCGATGGCTACACCTTC
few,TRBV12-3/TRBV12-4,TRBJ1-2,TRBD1,CASSGTGGFGYTF,TGTGCCAGCAGTGGGACAGGGGGCTTTGGCTACACCTTC
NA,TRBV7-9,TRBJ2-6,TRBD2,CASSPWTSGGAGANVLTF,TGTGCCAGCAGCCCCTGGACTAGCGGGGGGGCTGGGGCCAACGTCCTGACTTTC
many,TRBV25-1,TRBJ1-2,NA,CASSAGTAYGYTF,TGTGCCAGCAGTGCCGGGACCGCCTATGGCTACACCTTC
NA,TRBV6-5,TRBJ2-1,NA,CASKSPKSNEQFF,TGTGCCAGTAAGAGTCCTAAAAGCAATGAGCAGTTCTTC
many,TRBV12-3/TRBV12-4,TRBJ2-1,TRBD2,CASSLWAAGGNEQFF,TGTGCCAGCAGTTTATGGGCCGCGGGGGGGAATGAGCAGTTCTTC
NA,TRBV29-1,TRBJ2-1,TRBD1,CSAGQGNEQFF,TGCAGCGCCGGACAGGGAAATGAGCAGTTCTTC
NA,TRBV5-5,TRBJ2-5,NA,CASSSGLQGGETQYF,TGTGCCAGCAGCTCGGGACTACAGGGTGGAGAGACCCAGTACTTC
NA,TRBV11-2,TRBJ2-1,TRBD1,CASSSGQAIYNEQFF,TGTGCCAGCAGCTCCGGACAGGCCATCTACAATGAGCAGTTCTTC
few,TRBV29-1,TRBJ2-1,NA,CSVTQAPSSYNEQFF,TGCAGCGTCACCCAGGCCCCGAGCTCCTACAATGAGCAGTTCTTC
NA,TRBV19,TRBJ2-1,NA,CASSLTQAAYNEQFF,TGTGCCAGTAGTCTCACACAGGCCGCCTACAATGAGCAGTTCTTC
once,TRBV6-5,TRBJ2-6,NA,CASSLMGTGANVLTF,TGTGCCAGCAGTTTGATGGGAACCGGGGCCAACGTCCTGACTTTC
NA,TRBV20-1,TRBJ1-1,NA,CSARDEGRGTEAFF,TGCAGTGCTAGAGATGAGGGGCGGGGGACTGAAGCTTTCTTT
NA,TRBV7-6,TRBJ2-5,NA,CASSFGSQETQYF,TGTGCCAGCAGCTTCGGGAGCCAAGAGACCCAGTACTTC
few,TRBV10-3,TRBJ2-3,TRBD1,CAISPGQGTDTQYF,TGTGCCATCAGTCCGGGACAGGGAACAGATACGCAGTATTTT
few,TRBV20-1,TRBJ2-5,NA,CSAREPLQETQYF,TGCAGTGCTAGAGAGCCCCTCCAAGAGACCCAGTACTTC
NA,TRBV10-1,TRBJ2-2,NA,CASSETVTGELFF,TGCGCCAGCAGCGAGACGGTGACCGGGGAGCTGTTTTTT
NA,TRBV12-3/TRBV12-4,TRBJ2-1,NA,CASTPARGSYNEQFF,TGTGCCAGCACCCCAGCTAGGGGATCCTACAATGAGCAGTTCTTC
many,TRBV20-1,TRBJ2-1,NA,CSASATGYNEQFF,TGCAGTGCTAGCGCAACGGGGTACAATGAGCAGTTCTTC
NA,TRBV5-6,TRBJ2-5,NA,CASSLDDLPETQYF,TGTGCCAGCAGCTTGGACGACCTACCCGAGACCCAGTACTTC
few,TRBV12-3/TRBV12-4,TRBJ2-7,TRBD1,CASSSRGTGGDEQYF,TGTGCCAGCAGTTCTCGGGGGACAGGGGGAGACGAGCAGTACTTC
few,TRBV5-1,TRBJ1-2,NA,CASSLVPGADYGYTF,TGCGCCAGCAGCTTGGTGCCAGGGGCTGACTATGGCTACACCTTC
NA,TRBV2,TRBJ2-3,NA,CASTSGPRGSDTQYF,TGTGCCAGCACCTCGGGACCCCGAGGGTCAGATACGCAGTATTTT
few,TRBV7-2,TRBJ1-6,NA,CASSLRWQGTNSPLHF,TGTGCCAGCAGCTTAAGGTGGCAGGGGACGAATTCACCCCTCCACTTT